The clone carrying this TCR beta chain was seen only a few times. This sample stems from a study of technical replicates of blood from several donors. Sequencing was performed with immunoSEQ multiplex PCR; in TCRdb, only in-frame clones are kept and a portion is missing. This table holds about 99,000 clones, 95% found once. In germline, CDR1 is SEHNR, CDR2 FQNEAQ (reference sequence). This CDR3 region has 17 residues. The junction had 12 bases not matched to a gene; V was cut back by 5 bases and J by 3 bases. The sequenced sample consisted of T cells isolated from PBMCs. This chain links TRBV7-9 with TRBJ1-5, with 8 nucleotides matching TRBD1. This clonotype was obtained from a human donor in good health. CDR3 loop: CASSPALAGGINQPQHF. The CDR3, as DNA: TGTGCCAGCAGCCCGGCTTTGGCAGGGGGCATCAATCAGCCCCAGCATTTT.